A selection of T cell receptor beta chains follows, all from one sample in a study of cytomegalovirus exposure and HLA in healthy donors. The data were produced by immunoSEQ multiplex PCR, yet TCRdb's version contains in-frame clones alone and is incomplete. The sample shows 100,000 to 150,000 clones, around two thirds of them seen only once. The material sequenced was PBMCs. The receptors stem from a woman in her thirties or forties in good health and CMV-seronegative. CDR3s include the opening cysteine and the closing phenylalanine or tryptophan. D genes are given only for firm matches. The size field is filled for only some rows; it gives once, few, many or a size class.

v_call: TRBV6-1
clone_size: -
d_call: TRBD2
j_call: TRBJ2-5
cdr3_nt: TGTGCCAGCAGTGAAGGGATTGTAGCGGGGGCCAGGGAGACCCAGTACTTC
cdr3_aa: CASSEGIVAGARETQYF

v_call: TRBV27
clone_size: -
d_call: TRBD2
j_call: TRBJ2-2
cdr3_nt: TGTGCCAGCAGTTCCCTAGCGGGGGAGAACACCGGGGAGCTGTTTTTT
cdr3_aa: CASSSLAGENTGELFF

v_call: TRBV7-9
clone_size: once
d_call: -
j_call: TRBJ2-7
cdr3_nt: TGTGCCAGCAGCTTAGCGTACACCCCAAGATACGAGCAGTACTTC
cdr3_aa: CASSLAYTPRYEQYF

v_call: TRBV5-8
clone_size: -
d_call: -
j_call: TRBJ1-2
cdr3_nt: TGTGCCAGCAGCCGGAGGGTCCAGGAATTCAACTATGGCTACACCTTC
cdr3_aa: CASSRRVQEFNYGYTF

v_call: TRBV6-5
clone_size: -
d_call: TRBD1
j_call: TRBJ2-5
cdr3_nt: TGTGCCAGCAGTGCATCCGGGACAGGTTTTGAGACCCAGTACTTC
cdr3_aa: CASSASGTGFETQYF

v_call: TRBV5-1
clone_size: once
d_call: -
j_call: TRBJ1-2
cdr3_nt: TGCGCCAGCAGCTGGGGAGACCCCGACTATGGCTACACCTTC
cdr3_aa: CASSWGDPDYGYTF

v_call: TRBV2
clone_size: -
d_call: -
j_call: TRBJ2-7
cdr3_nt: TGTGCCAGCAGTGTAGGACAGCCCTACGAGCAGTACTTC
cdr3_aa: CASSVGQPYEQYF

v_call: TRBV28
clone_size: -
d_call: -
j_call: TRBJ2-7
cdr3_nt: TGTGCCAGCGGTCGCAGGCTTAGCTCCTACGAGCAGTACTTC
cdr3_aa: CASGRRLSSYEQYF

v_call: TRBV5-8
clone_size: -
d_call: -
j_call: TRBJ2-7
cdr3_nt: TGTGCCAGCAGCTGGGACACCCTCGGCGAGCAGTACTTC
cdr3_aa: CASSWDTLGEQYF

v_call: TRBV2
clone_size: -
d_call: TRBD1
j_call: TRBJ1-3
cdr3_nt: TGTGCCAGCAGTGACAGGGGGATCTCTGGAAACACCATATATTTT
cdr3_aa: CASSDRGISGNTIYF

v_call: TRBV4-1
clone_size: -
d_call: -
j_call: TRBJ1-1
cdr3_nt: TGCGCCAGCAGCCCCAATTACAGGGCCCAGCCTGAAGCTTTCTTT
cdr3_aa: CASSPNYRAQPEAFF

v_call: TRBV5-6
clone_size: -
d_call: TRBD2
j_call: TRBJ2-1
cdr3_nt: TGTGCCAGCAGCGCGGGGGAAGGGAGTGAGCAGTTCTTC
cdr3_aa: CASSAGEGSEQFF

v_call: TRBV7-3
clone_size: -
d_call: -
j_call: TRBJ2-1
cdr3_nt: TGTGCCAGCAGCTTAAAAGAGGGCGGCGGGGATGAGCAGTTCTTC
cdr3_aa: CASSLKEGGGDEQFF

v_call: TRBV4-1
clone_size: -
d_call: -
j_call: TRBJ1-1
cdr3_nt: TGCGCCAGCAGCCAAGAATGGGCAGGGAGGGGATTACCTGAAGCTTTCTTT
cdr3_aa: CASSQEWAGRGLPEAFF

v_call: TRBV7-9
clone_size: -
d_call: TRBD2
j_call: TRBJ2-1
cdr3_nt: TGTGCCAGCAGCTTAGCGGGACTAGGAGTGGCTGAGCAGTTCTTC
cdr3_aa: CASSLAGLGVAEQFF

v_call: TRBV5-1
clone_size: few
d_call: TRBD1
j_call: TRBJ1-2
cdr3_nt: TGCGCCAGCAGCTTGCGGGGACAGGGGGCCGACGGCTACACCTTC
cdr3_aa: CASSLRGQGADGYTF

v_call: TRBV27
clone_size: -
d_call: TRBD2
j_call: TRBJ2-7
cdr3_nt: TGTGCCAGCAGTGGTTCTAGCGGGGGGCCCTACGAGCAGTACTTC
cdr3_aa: CASSGSSGGPYEQYF

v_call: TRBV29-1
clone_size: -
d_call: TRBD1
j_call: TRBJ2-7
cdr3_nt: TGCAGCGTTGTAGGACAGGGACCCTACGAGCAGTACTTC
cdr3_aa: CSVVGQGPYEQYF

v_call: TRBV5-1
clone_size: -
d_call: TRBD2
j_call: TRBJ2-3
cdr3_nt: TGCGCCAGCAGCTTGCCGGGGGGGTACACAGATACGCAGTATTTT
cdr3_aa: CASSLPGGYTDTQYF

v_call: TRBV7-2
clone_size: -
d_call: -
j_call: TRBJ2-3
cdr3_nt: TGTGCCAGCCAAGATTATAGAACAGATACGCAGTATTTT
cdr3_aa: CASQDYRTDTQYF

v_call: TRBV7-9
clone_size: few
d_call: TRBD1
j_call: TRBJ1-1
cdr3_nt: TGTGCCAGCAGCTCCTCCTACAGGGGGTCCTCTGAAGCTTTCTTT
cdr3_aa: CASSSSYRGSSEAFF

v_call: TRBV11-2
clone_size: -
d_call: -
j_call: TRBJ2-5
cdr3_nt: TGTGCCAGCAGCTCCCTTTGGTTACTCCAAGAGACCCAGTACTTC
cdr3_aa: CASSSLWLLQETQYF

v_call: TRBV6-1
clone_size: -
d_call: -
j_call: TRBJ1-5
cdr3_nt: TGTGCCAGCAGTGACGGGTCTTATAGCAATCAGCCCCAGCATTTT
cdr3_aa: CASSDGSYSNQPQHF

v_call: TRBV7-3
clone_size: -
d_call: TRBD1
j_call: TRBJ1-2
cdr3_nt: TGTGCCAGCAGCCCCCGGACAGGGGAGGTAGATGGCTACACCTTC
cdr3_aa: CASSPRTGEVDGYTF

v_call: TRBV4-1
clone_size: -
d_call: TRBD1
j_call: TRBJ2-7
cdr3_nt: TGCGCCAGCAGCCAAGGTACCGGGACAGGGATGCGGCAGTACTTC
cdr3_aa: CASSQGTGTGMRQYF

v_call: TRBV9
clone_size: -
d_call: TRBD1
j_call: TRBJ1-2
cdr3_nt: TGTGCCAGCAGCGTACCGGGACAGGGGAAGGGCTACACCTTC
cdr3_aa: CASSVPGQGKGYTF

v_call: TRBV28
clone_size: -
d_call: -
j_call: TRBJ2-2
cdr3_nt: TGTGCCAGCAGTTTAGGTCAGGGGGGCACCGGGGAGCTGTTTTTT
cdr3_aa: CASSLGQGGTGELFF

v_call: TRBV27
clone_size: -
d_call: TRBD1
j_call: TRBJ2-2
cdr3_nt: TGTGCCAGCAGCGTAGGGGGACAGGGGGTAACCGGGGAGCTGTTTTTT
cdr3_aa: CASSVGGQGVTGELFF

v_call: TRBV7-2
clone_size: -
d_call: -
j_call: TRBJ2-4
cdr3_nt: TGTGCCAGCAGCCCATGGCAGGGTACTGGCTCTTTAGCCAAAAACATTCAGTACTTC
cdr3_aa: CASSPWQGTGSLAKNIQYF

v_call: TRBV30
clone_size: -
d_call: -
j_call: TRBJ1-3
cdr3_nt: TGTGCCCGCGGGGACCCAGTAACCCTCTCTGGAAACACCATATATTTT
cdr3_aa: CARGDPVTLSGNTIYF

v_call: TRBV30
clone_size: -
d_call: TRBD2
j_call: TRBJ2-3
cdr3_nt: TGTGCCGGAGCGGGGGGGCTCACAGATACGCAGTATTTT
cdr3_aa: CAGAGGLTDTQYF

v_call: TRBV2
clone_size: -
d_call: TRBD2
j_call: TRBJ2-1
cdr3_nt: TGTGCCAGCACGTGGGGGGGGGAGCAGGAGCAGTTCTTC
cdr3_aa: CASTWGGEQEQFF

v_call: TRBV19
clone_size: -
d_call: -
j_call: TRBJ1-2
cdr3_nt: TGTGCCAGTAGTGCCAGTCGGGACTATGGCTACACCTTC
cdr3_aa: CASSASRDYGYTF

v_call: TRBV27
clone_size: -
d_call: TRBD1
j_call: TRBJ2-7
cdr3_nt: TGTGCCAGCAGTTCGCCCCGGGACAGGGTTTCCTACGGGCAGTACTTC
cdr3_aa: CASSSPRDRVSYGQYF

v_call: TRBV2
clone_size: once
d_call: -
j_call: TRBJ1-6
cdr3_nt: TGTGCCAGCAGTAAGCCGACAGGCAATAATTCACCCCTCCACTTT
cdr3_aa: CASSKPTGNNSPLHF

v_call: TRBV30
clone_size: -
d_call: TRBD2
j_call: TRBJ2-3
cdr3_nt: TGTGCCTGGAGTGCCTTTACGGGGGGAAGTACAGATACGCAGTATTTT
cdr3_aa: CAWSAFTGGSTDTQYF

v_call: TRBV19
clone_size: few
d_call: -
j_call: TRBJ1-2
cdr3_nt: TGTGCCAGTAGTATGGCTGGGCCCAGACGCTACACCTTC
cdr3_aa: CASSMAGPRRYTF

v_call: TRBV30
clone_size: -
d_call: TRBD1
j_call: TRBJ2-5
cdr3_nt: TGTGCCTGGGGCACAGGGGGCGCGGAGACCCAGTACTTC
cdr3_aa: CAWGTGGAETQYF

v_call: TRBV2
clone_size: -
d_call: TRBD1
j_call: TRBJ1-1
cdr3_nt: TGTGCCAGCAGCGTACTTGGACAGGGGAGAACTGAAGCTTTCTTT
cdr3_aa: CASSVLGQGRTEAFF

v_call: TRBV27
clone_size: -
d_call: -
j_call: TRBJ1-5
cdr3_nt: TGTGCCAGCAGTCCGGCAGCGGGTCAGCCCCAGCATTTT
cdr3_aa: CASSPAAGQPQHF

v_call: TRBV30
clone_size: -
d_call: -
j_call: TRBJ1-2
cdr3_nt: TGTGCCTGGAGTGTTGGGGACACGGCAGGCGGCTACACCTTC
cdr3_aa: CAWSVGDTAGGYTF

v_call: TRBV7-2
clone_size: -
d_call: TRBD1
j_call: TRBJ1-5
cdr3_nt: TGTGCCAGCAGCTTAGACAGGGGCCAGCCCCAGCATTTT
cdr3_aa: CASSLDRGQPQHF

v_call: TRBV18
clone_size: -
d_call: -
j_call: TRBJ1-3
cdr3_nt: TGTGCCAGCTCTAAAGGAGGGATCGGAAACACCATATATTTT
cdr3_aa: CASSKGGIGNTIYF

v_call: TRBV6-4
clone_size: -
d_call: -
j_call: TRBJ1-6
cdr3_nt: TGTGCCAGCAGTGAGGACGGGGGTAACTCACCCCTCCACTTT
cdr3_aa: CASSEDGGNSPLHF

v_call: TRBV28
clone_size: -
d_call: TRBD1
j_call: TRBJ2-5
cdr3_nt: TGTGCCAGCAGGAGTCAACAGGGGCCCCAAGAGACCCAGTACTTC
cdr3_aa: CASRSQQGPQETQYF

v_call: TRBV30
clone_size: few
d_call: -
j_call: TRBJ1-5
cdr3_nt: TGTGCCTGGAGTGTGATGGGCGATCAGCCCCAGCATTTT
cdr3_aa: CAWSVMGDQPQHF

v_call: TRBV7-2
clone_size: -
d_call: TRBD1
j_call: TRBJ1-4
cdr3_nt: TGTGCCAGCAGCTTAAGGACAGGGTCTAATGAAAAACTGTTTTTT
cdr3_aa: CASSLRTGSNEKLFF

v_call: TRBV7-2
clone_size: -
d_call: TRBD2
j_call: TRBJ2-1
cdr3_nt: TGTGCCAGCAGCTTAGCCCCACTAGCGGGGAGTTCCTACAATGAGCAGTTCTTC
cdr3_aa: CASSLAPLAGSSYNEQFF

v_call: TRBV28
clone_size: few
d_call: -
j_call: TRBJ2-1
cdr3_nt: TGTGCCAGCAGTGTATTACTAGCAAGGCGTAGCTCCTACAATGAGCAGTTCTTC
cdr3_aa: CASSVLLARRSSYNEQFF

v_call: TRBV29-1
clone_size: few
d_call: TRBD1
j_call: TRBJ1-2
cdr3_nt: TGCAGCGCAGGGGACAGCCAAATCTATGGCTACACCTTC
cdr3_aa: CSAGDSQIYGYTF

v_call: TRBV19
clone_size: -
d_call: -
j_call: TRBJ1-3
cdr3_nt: TGTGCCAGTAAGGGACCAGGAGGGGAAAACACCATATATTTT
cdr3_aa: CASKGPGGENTIYF

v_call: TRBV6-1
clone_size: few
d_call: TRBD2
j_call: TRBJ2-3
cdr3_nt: TGTGCCAGCACCTTAGCGGGGGGGAGCACAGATACGCAGTATTTT
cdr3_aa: CASTLAGGSTDTQYF

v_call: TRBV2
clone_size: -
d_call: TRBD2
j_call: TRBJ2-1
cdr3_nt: TGTGCCAGCAGTCAACGGCTAGCGGGGGGCATGGAGTTCTTC
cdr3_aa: CASSQRLAGGMEFF

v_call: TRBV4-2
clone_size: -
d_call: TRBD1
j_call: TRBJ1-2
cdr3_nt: TGTGCCAGCAGCCAAGGGGGGAGGACAGGGTTTTATGGCTACACCTTC
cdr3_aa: CASSQGGRTGFYGYTF

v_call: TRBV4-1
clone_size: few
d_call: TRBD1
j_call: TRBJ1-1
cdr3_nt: TGCGCCAGCAGCCAAAAAGAGGACAGGGGGGAAGCTTTCTTT
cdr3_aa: CASSQKEDRGEAFF

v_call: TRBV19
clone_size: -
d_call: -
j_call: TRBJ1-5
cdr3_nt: TGTGCCAGTAGTAAGACAGCAGGGGAACGAAATCAGCCCCAGCATTTT
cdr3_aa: CASSKTAGERNQPQHF

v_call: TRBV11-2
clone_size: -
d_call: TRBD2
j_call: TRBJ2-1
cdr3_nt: TGTGCCAGCAGCTTAGTGCTTAGCGGGGGCCCCTACTTCTTC
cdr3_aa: CASSLVLSGGPYFF

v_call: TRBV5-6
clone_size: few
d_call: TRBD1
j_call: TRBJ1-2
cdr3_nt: TGTGCCAGCAGCTTGGCGCTTTCCGGGACAGGGGGCGTCTACTATGGCTACACCTTC
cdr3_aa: CASSLALSGTGGVYYGYTF

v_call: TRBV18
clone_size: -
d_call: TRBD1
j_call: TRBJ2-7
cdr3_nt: TGTGCCAGCTCCCCCGGACAGGACGCCTACGAGCAGTACTTC
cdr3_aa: CASSPGQDAYEQYF

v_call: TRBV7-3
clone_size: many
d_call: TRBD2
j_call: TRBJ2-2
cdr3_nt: TGTGCCAGCAGCAAAACGGGTCTAGCGGGGGCAACGAACACCGGGGAGCTGTTTTTT
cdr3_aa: CASSKTGLAGATNTGELFF